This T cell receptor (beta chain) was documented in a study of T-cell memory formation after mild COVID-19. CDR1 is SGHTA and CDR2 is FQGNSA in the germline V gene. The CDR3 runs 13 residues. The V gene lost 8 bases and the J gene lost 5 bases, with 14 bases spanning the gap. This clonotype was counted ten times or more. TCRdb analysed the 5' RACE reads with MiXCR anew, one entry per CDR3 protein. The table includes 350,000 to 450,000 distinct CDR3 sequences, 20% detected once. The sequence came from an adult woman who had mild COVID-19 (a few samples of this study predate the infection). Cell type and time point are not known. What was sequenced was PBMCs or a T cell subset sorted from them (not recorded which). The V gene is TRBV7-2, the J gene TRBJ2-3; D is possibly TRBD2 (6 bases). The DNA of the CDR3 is TGTGCCAGCCACCCGGGGGAGGTAGATACGCAGTATTTT. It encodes CASHPGEVDTQYF. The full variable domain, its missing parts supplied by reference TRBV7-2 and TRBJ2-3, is GAGVSQSPSNKVTEKGKDVELRCDPISGHTALYWYRQSLGQGLEFLIYFQGNSAPDKSGLPSDRFSAERTGGSVSTLTIQRTQQEDSAVYLCASHPGEVDTQYFGPGTRLTVL.